This T cell receptor (beta chain) was recorded in a study of T-cell reconstitution after alpha-beta-depleted transplantation in children. CDR3 length equals 15 residues. Looked up from germline, CDR1 is SGHRS and CDR2 is YFSETQ. J gave up 4 bases and V 4 bases, and 5 bases lay outside the gene matches. This clonotype showed up many times. Unique molecular identifiers were incorporated during preparation of the TCRbeta library. TCRdb redid the calling of the PCR reads with MiXCR, one entry per CDR3 protein. Of 70,000 to 95,000 distinct CDR3 sequences listed, 9% to 15% were seen once; the top ten hold about 14%.

The chain combines TRBV5-1 with TRBJ2-1, with TRBD1 matching over 10 bases. This clonotype was sampled from a human donor who donated a stem cell graft to a child with inherited bone marrow failure. This specimen was PBMCs from the stem cell graft donor, taken from the stem cell graft. Here the CDR3 reads CASSMDRGWYNEQFF. DNA of the CDR3: TGCGCCAGCAGCATGGACAGGGGGTGGTACAATGAGCAGTTCTTC. The entire variable domain, with the rest obtained from reference TRBV5-1 and TRBJ2-1, is as follows: KAGVTQTPRYLIKTRGQQVTLSCSPISGHRSVSWYQQTPGQGLQFLFEYFSETQRNKGNFPGRFSGRQFSNSRSEMNVSTLELGDSALYLCASSMDRGWYNEQFFGPGTRLTVL.